This T cell receptor beta chain comes out of a study of CD8+ T cells in alopecia areata. Sequencing used cDNA as its template, made by extracting RNA and reverse transcribing it. The table came from immunoSEQ multiplex PCR; TCRdb's copy has only in-frame clones and leaves some out. The table lists over 85,000 clones, about two fifths of them singletons. Study-wide results and limits: An increase in clonality over normal scalp was evident in lesional scalp, especially alopecia totalis/universalis. Relative to mice, TCR sharing across patients was less clear, a difference possibly HLA-related.

As to this clone: Its antigen remains unidentified.

Germline assignment: CDR1 MGHRA and CDR2 YSYEKL. The V gene lost 4 bases and the J gene lost 4 bases, with 19 bases spanning the gap. The CDR3 is 16 amino acids. The source is a human donor with alopecia areata. The chain recombines TRBV4-1 with TRBJ2-5; D is unresolved. The source material was CD4+ T cells sorted from blood. The DNA of the CDR3 is TGCGCCAGCAGCCTTCGGGTTGGCCACTCGGGAGAGACCCAGTACTTC. Protein: CASSLRVGHSGETQYF.